A selection of T cell receptor beta chains follows, all from one sample in a study of T cells in Graves' hyperthyroidism and ophthalmopathy. Using its own MiXCR run on the multiplex PCR reads, TCRdb lists one record per CDR3 protein. This table has approximately 740,000 distinct CDR3 sequences, less than 15% appearing once. Material for sequencing was blood. These TCRs come from a woman aged 18-29 years with Graves' hyperthyroidism. Both conserved end residues are part of each CDR3. Each record gives: CDR3 protein, clone size, J gene, V gene. Size is stated for part of the rows, as once, few or many counts, or as a class when the clone is expanded.

CDR3aa: CASSLGDTPNQPQHF; abundance: many; j_gene: TRBJ1-5; v_gene: TRBV12-3/TRBV12-4
CDR3aa: CASSQAGIRVGEQFF; abundance: few; j_gene: TRBJ2-1; v_gene: TRBV4-1
CDR3aa: CASSPPWKVGEQFF; abundance: -; j_gene: TRBJ2-1; v_gene: TRBV4-1
CDR3aa: CASSLSQVVQETQYF; abundance: many; j_gene: TRBJ2-5; v_gene: TRBV28
CDR3aa: CASSLRSGSPDTQYF; abundance: many; j_gene: TRBJ2-3; v_gene: TRBV28
CDR3aa: CASLRASGEAYEQYF; abundance: -; j_gene: TRBJ2-7; v_gene: TRBV6-2/TRBV6-3
CDR3aa: CASRGSGTPSSYNEQFF; abundance: -; j_gene: TRBJ2-1; v_gene: TRBV4-1
CDR3aa: CASRLTQGAGLVYTF; abundance: many; j_gene: TRBJ1-2; v_gene: TRBV12-3/TRBV12-4
CDR3aa: CASSPLWWKPGESLYNEQFF; abundance: many; j_gene: TRBJ2-1; v_gene: TRBV28
CDR3aa: CAVQRPGGSYEQYF; abundance: many; j_gene: TRBJ2-7; v_gene: TRBV6-2/TRBV6-3
CDR3aa: CASSPDRVDSPLHF; abundance: -; j_gene: TRBJ1-6; v_gene: TRBV7-9
CDR3aa: CASSELGPPAYEQYF; abundance: many; j_gene: TRBJ2-7; v_gene: TRBV2
CDR3aa: CASSVRYNVQFF; abundance: few; j_gene: TRBJ2-1; v_gene: TRBV2
CDR3aa: CASSPGTGSGELFF; abundance: -; j_gene: TRBJ2-2; v_gene: TRBV6-1
CDR3aa: CASSPGIADRGVYGYTF; abundance: -; j_gene: TRBJ1-2; v_gene: TRBV18
CDR3aa: CSVRTGANTGELFF; abundance: many; j_gene: TRBJ2-2; v_gene: TRBV29-1
CDR3aa: CASSWGQLSTDTQYF; abundance: few; j_gene: TRBJ2-3; v_gene: TRBV6-1
CDR3aa: CASSADRVVSLAKNIQYF; abundance: many; j_gene: TRBJ2-4; v_gene: TRBV7-8
CDR3aa: CASSQDSPHEQYF; abundance: many; j_gene: TRBJ2-7; v_gene: TRBV3-1
CDR3aa: CASRGQFNQPQHF; abundance: many; j_gene: TRBJ1-5; v_gene: TRBV6-1
CDR3aa: CASSSLAGVLDTDTQYF; abundance: few; j_gene: TRBJ2-3; v_gene: TRBV7-9
CDR3aa: CASSTSRGPYNEQFF; abundance: few; j_gene: TRBJ2-1; v_gene: TRBV19
CDR3aa: CASSPVSGRVYNEQFF; abundance: -; j_gene: TRBJ2-1; v_gene: TRBV5-1
CDR3aa: CASSLAEGGTEAFF; abundance: many; j_gene: TRBJ1-1; v_gene: TRBV5-5
CDR3aa: CASSLWGRHRDHGANYGYTF; abundance: few; j_gene: TRBJ1-2; v_gene: TRBV13
CDR3aa: CASSSRLAGVNEQFF; abundance: many; j_gene: TRBJ2-1; v_gene: TRBV11-2
CDR3aa: CASRTGTGTSGPVLNEQFF; abundance: many; j_gene: TRBJ2-1; v_gene: TRBV27
CDR3aa: CASSLTTGDYGYTF; abundance: -; j_gene: TRBJ1-2; v_gene: TRBV11-2
CDR3aa: CASSSLLPEDRGRREKLFF; abundance: few; j_gene: TRBJ1-4; v_gene: TRBV27
CDR3aa: CAISGTGEGYEQYF; abundance: -; j_gene: TRBJ2-7; v_gene: TRBV10-3
CDR3aa: CASSNGQTYNEQFF; abundance: many; j_gene: TRBJ2-1; v_gene: TRBV3-1
CDR3aa: CASAPRGYSSYEQYF; abundance: many; j_gene: TRBJ2-7; v_gene: TRBV11-2
CDR3aa: CASTEGGLAGAAYNEQFF; abundance: many; j_gene: TRBJ2-1; v_gene: TRBV7-9
CDR3aa: CASSQDVEGGPVKPQHF; abundance: many; j_gene: TRBJ1-5; v_gene: TRBV4-1
CDR3aa: CASSLLGLVNNEQYF; abundance: many; j_gene: TRBJ2-7; v_gene: TRBV7-2
CDR3aa: CASSQDPAGASPKNVQYF; abundance: few; j_gene: TRBJ2-4; v_gene: TRBV4-3
CDR3aa: CASSYRDRVRGNQPQHF; abundance: -; j_gene: TRBJ1-5; v_gene: TRBV6-2/TRBV6-3
CDR3aa: CASRWGDSEKLFF; abundance: -; j_gene: TRBJ1-4; v_gene: TRBV5-1
CDR3aa: CASIGQGTYEQYF; abundance: many; j_gene: TRBJ2-7; v_gene: TRBV7-9
CDR3aa: CASSPDGNTIYF; abundance: few; j_gene: TRBJ1-3; v_gene: TRBV18
CDR3aa: CASSQGQGRNQPQHF; abundance: few; j_gene: TRBJ1-5; v_gene: TRBV19
CDR3aa: CASSLMGPDYEQFF; abundance: many; j_gene: TRBJ2-1; v_gene: TRBV27
CDR3aa: CASSPGISDTQYF; abundance: many; j_gene: TRBJ2-3; v_gene: TRBV7-3
CDR3aa: CASSFRQGSSGANVLTF; abundance: -; j_gene: TRBJ2-6; v_gene: TRBV12-3/TRBV12-4
CDR3aa: CASSTGGLNTEAFF; abundance: many; j_gene: TRBJ1-1; v_gene: TRBV19
CDR3aa: CASLAGTGELFF; abundance: many; j_gene: TRBJ2-2; v_gene: TRBV2
CDR3aa: CASRGPIGGEKLFF; abundance: many; j_gene: TRBJ1-4; v_gene: TRBV2
CDR3aa: CASSRPKTSGRAGEQFF; abundance: few; j_gene: TRBJ2-1; v_gene: TRBV6-1
CDR3aa: CASSPGSEQYF; abundance: few; j_gene: TRBJ2-7; v_gene: TRBV6-2/TRBV6-3
CDR3aa: CASSPTLAAYNEQFF; abundance: -; j_gene: TRBJ2-1; v_gene: TRBV18
CDR3aa: CAWKLLDRDDTEAFF; abundance: many; j_gene: TRBJ1-1; v_gene: TRBV30
CDR3aa: CASSPTSGRNGEQFF; abundance: many; j_gene: TRBJ2-1; v_gene: TRBV12-3/TRBV12-4
CDR3aa: CATGQQGPRAGELFF; abundance: -; j_gene: TRBJ2-2; v_gene: TRBV11-2